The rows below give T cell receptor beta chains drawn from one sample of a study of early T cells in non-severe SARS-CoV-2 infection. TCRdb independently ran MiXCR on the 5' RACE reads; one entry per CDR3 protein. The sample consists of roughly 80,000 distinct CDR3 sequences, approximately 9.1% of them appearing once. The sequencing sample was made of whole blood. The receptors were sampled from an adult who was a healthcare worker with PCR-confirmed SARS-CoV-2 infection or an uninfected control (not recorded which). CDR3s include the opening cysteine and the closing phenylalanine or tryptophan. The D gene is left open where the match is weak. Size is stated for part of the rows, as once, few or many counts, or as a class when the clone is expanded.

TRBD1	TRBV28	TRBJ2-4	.	TGTGCCAGCAGGCTTGAAGGGGGCCTAGCCAAAAACATTCAGTACTTC	CASRLEGGLAKNIQYF
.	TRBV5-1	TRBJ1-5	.	TGCGCCAGCAGCGAGGACGGGGACAATCAGCCCCAGCATTTT	CASSEDGDNQPQHF
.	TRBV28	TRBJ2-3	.	TGTGCCAGCAGTTTGACCTATACGCAGTATTTT	CASSLTYTQYF
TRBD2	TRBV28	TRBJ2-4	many	TGTGCCAGCAGTTCCCCCGCACTAGCGGGAGGAGACATTCAGTACTTC	CASSSPALAGGDIQYF
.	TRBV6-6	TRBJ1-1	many	TGTGCCAGCAGTGCGCTCCTGAACACTGAAGCTTTCTTT	CASSALLNTEAFF
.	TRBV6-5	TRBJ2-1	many	TGTGCCAGCAGTTACACTAGCAGGAATGAGCAGTTCTTC	CASSYTSRNEQFF
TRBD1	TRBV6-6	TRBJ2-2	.	TGTGCCAGCAGTTACTCGAGGGGGCGCGGCACCGGGGAGCTGTTTTTT	CASSYSRGRGTGELFF
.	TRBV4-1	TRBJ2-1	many	TGCGCCAGCAGCCAAGACCAGGGGGGAGCCCAACCGGGTGAGCAGTTCTTC	CASSQDQGGAQPGEQFF
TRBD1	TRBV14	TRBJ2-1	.	TGTGCCAGCAGCCAAGATCGGGCGACAGGGGGTTACAATGAGCAGTTCTTC	CASSQDRATGGYNEQFF
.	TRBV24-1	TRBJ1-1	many	TGTGCCACCAGTGACGGTAACGAAGCTTTCTTT	CATSDGNEAFF
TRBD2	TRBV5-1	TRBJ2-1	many	TGCGCCAGCAGGGGGACTAGCGGGAGGACGGCGAACAATGAGCAGTTCTTC	CASRGTSGRTANNEQFF
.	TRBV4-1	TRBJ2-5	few	TGCGCCAGCAGCCAAGGGGAAGTCCGCGAGACCCAGTACTTC	CASSQGEVRETQYF
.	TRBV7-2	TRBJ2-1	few	TGTGCCAGCTCCCTCCTGGTCAAGCAGTTCTTC	CASSLLVKQFF
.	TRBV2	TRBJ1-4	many	TGTGCCAGCAAGGAGGACCTGAGTAATGAAAAACTGTTTTTT	CASKEDLSNEKLFF
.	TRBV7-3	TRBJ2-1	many	TGTGCCAGCAGCCCCTTCCACTCCTACAATGAGCAGTTCTTC	CASSPFHSYNEQFF
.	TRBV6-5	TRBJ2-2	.	TGTGCCAGCAGGGACAGAAACACCGGGGAGCTGTTTTTT	CASRDRNTGELFF
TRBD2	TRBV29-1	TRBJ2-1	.	TGCAGCGTTGAGTTTAGCGGGAGAGGTGGAGGTGAGCAGTTCTTC	CSVEFSGRGGGEQFF
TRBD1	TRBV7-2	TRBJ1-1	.	TGTGCCAGCAGCCGGGACAGTTTGAACACTGAAGCTTTCTTT	CASSRDSLNTEAFF
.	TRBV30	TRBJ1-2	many	TGTGCCTGGAGAGAAGGCTACACCTTC	CAWREGYTF
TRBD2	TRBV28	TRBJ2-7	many	TGTGCCAGCAGTTTGAGTGGGACTATCAGCGAGCAGTACTTC	CASSLSGTISEQYF
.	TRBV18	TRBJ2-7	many	TGTGCCAGCTCACCCGACGTGGCGGGATTTGAGCAGTACTTC	CASSPDVAGFEQYF
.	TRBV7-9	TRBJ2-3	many	TGTGCCAGCAGCTTAAGTAGCGGAATCACAGATACGCAGTATTTT	CASSLSSGITDTQYF
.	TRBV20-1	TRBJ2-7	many	TGCAGTGCTAGCCCCCAAACTAGCTCCTACGAGCAGTACTTC	CSASPQTSSYEQYF
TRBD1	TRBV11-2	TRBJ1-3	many	TGTGCCAGCAGCTTAGATAGGGGACAGTTTGGAAACACCATATATTTT	CASSLDRGQFGNTIYF
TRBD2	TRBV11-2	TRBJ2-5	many	TGTGCCAGCAGTTTGACTCGAGCGGGGGGAGAGACCCAGTACTTC	CASSLTRAGGETQYF
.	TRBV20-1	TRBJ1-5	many	TGCAGTGCTGGACGAGGGATTTATCAGCCCCAGCATTTT	CSAGRGIYQPQHF
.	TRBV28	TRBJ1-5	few	TGTGCCAGCAGCCCCCCTGGGGACGGCAATCAGCCCCAGCATTTT	CASSPPGDGNQPQHF
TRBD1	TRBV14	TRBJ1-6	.	TGTGCCAGCAGCCAAAGAGGGATGGTGACAGGGGACGGATCACCCCTCCACTTT	CASSQRGMVTGDGSPLHF
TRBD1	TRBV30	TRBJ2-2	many	TGTGCCTGGAGGGACCCCAGGGGGCCGAACGGGGAGCTGTTTTTT	CAWRDPRGPNGELFF
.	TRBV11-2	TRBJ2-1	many	TGTGCCAGCAGCTTAAACCCGGGGAACTCCTACAATGAGCAGTTCTTC	CASSLNPGNSYNEQFF
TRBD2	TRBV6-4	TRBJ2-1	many	TGTGCCAGCAGTGAGACTAGCGGGAGGGGGTACAATGAGCAGTTCTTC	CASSETSGRGYNEQFF
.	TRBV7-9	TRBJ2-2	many	TGTGCCAGCAGCCCCTTCGGCACCGGGGAGCTGTTTTTT	CASSPFGTGELFF
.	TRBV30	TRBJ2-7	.	TGTGCCTGGAGTGACAGACTCTACGAGCAGTACTTC	CAWSDRLYEQYF
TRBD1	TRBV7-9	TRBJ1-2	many	TGTGCCAGCAGCTCGACAGGGGGCGCTGGCTACACCTTC	CASSSTGGAGYTF
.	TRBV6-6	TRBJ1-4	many	TGTGCCAGCCGACAGCTAGATGCAACTAATGAAAAACTGTTTTTT	CASRQLDATNEKLFF
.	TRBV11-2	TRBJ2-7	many	TGTGCCAGCAGCTTAGATCCTGCAGGGAAGCAGTACTTC	CASSLDPAGKQYF